This T cell receptor beta chain comes out of a study of T cells in Graves' hyperthyroidism and ophthalmopathy. Researchers took RNA transcripts and amplified the TCR beta CDR3 regions from them. During a first-round RT-PCR of the TCR CDR3, the HTBI primer set was used. Each CDR3 protein gets one entry after TCRdb re-called the multiplex PCR reads with MiXCR. The sample lists about 600,000 distinct CDR3 sequences; approximately 15% were seen once. This clonotype was observed many times. Its antigen is still unknown. CDR1 and CDR2 (germline): MNHNS, SASEGT. The CDR3 runs to 16 residues. J lost 5 bases, V lost 2 bases, and 9 bases had no gene match. Study results and limitations: Ophthalmopathy was predicted by the model a median of approximately 6 months ahead of onset. A model of 13 V-J pairs discriminated ophthalmopathy from stable hyperthyroidism. Peripheral blood also featured most of the thyroid clonotypes expanded above 0.001.

Patients were excluded because of uncontrolled infection, other autoimmune disease, pregnancy or lactation. The source material was blood. This clonotype was sampled from a middle-aged woman with Graves' ophthalmopathy. The chain couples TRBV6-1 to TRBJ2-7; TRBD2 agrees at 10 bases. The CDR3 DNA is TGTGCCAGCAGTGAATTTTCTAGCGGGAGTAACCACGAGCAGTACTTC. It encodes CASSEFSSGSNHEQYF.